This T cell receptor (beta chain) was retrieved from a study of T-cell memory formation after mild COVID-19. Study details: For the most part, TCR clusters were specific to one donor.

Points from the study as a whole: Mostly located in CM and EM were contracting CD4+ clones, with contracting CD8+ clones located in EMRA.

This clonotype was picked up a small number of times. Its antigen remains unidentified. TCRdb recomputed calls from the 5' RACE reads with MiXCR, one row per CDR3 protein. The sample records more than 250,000 distinct CDR3 sequences, roughly 16% being singletons. Germline V gene lookup returns CDR1 DFQATT and CDR2 SNEGSKA (reference sequence). The V end was cut by 1 base, the J end by 1 base, with 5 bases between. This CDR3 is 13 amino acids long. The chain joins TRBV20-1 to TRBJ1-5, with D hard to call. Input material: PBMCs or a T cell subset sorted from them (not recorded which). This receptor was identified in a man younger than 35 who had mild COVID-19 (a few samples of this study predate the infection). Cell type and time point are not known. The CDR3 protein is CSARARSNQPQHF. In DNA form, the CDR3 reads TGCAGTGCTAGAGCCAGGAGCAATCAGCCCCAGCATTTT.